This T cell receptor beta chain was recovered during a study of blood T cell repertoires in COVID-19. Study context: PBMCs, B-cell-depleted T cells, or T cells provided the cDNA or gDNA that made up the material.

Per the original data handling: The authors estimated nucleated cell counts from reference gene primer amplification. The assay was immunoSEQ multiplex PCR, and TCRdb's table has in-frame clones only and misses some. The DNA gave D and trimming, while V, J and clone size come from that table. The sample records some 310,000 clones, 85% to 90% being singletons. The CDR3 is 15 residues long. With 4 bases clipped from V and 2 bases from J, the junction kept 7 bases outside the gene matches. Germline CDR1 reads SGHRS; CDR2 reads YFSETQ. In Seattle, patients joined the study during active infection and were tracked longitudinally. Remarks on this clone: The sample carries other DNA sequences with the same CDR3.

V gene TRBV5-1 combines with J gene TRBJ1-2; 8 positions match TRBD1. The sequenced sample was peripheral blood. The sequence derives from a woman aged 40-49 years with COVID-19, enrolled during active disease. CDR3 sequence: CASSLGQGANYGYTF. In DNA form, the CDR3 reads TGCGCCAGCAGCCTCGGACAGGGCGCAAACTATGGCTACACCTTC.